This T cell receptor (beta chain) was sequenced in a study of T cell repertoires and Cas9 in healthy adults (dated by TCRdb to 2016 to 2018). About the study as a whole: Within the CD4 and CD8 compartments, the researchers characterized SpCas9-reactive T cells in terms of multi-effector potency, cytotoxicity and lineage determination. The study examined preexisting T cell immunity against the Streptococcus pyogenes Cas9 nuclease (SpCas9) used in CRISPR gene editing. Paper-wide results and their limitations: SpCas9-reactive regulatory T cells were reported to mitigate proliferation and function of SpCas9-reactive effector T cells in vitro.

About this clone: The clone's antigen remains unknown. The record has no base qualities; no much larger clone is one base away.

Spanning cysteine to phenylalanine, the CDR3 consists of 12 amino acids. Solely the CDR3 DNA is kept, with 36 bases framed from the first base. The germline V gene supplies CDR1 SGHRS and CDR2 YFSETQ. V loses 4 bases, J loses 5 bases, and the germline ends lie 6 bases apart. Healthy humans served as the donors. The library was made by the immunoSEQ multiplex PCR assay. In its TCRdb copy, this immuneACCESS table keeps in-frame sequences only and misses some clones. Where compared with another copy, unresolved V genes explain less than half of these, and the others have no known cause. Within this sample are 13,000 to 15,000 clones, with roughly 90% of them counted one time only. The top ten hold over 2% of the sample.

The source is a human donor in good health. This receptor chain uses TRBV5-1 and TRBJ2-2, with the D gene not confidently named. The sample taken for sequencing was Tregs (CD4+, CD25+, CD127-, CD137-, CD154-) from PBMCs; culture status not recorded. CDR3 protein: CASSTITGELFF. The DNA sequence reads TGCGCCAGCAGCACCATAACCGGGGAGCTGTTTTTT.